This TCR beta chain was identified in a study of shared clonotypes between healthy human individuals. Whole-study context: CD4 naive cells filled three plates per donor, CD4 memory three, CD8 naive two and CD8 memory one.

This clone has only a few counts. Its antigen is not known. The sample carries other DNA sequences with the same CDR3. V lost 5 bases to trimming and J lost 4 bases, with 11 bases between them. This CDR3 has 14 residues. Germline V lookup: CDR1 SEHNR, CDR2 FQNEAQ (reference sequence). Clones were read by immunoSEQ multiplex PCR, and TCRdb kept only the in-frame ones, dropping some. The sample includes approximately 2,000,000 clones, about 90% of them seen just once. Study results and limitations: Richness estimates generally favored naive over memory subsets.

The receptor was isolated from a man in his late teens or twenties in good health. Some clones in this sample may be carry-over from other donors' samples. This chain links TRBV7-9 with TRBJ1-4, with D possibly being TRBD1 (5 bases). The sample consisted of naive CD4+ T cells from PBMCs. Described subset: CD45RA+ positively selected. CDR3 coding DNA: TGTGCCAGCAGCCTGGGGGGAGGTAATGAAAAACTGTTTTTT. It specifies CASSLGGGNEKLFF.